This T cell receptor beta chain came from a study of lymphopenia after photon versus proton radiotherapy (dated by TCRdb to between 2018 and 2021). Notes on the research overall: In patients with gastrointestinal tumors who developed high-grade lymphopenia, the study compared the immunological effects of photon radiation therapy with those of proton radiation therapy. The study aimed to characterize how the two radiation modalities differ in their impact on the immune system. The cohort comprised some 20 patients with gastrointestinal tumors who received either photon or proton therapy and then developed lymphopenia. General conclusions and limits of the study: During treatment, patients who received proton therapy stayed relatively stable, whereas patients who received photon therapy lost naive T cells and TCR diversity and gained effector/memory populations. After the lymphocyte count nadir, photon-treated repertoires showed oligoclonal expansion, especially of CD8+ Temra cells, which drove the drop in diversity. The authors looked at the survival association only in patients who died, and they framed better survival with proton therapy as a possibility rather than a demonstrated result. Among patients across the cohort who died, overall survival time showed an inverse correlation with a larger post-nadir drop in TCR diversity.

Library generation was performed with the immunoSEQ multiplex PCR assay. T cell repertoires were profiled by deep sequencing of rearranged TCR beta loci, alongside multiparametric flow cytometry. TCRdb obtained this table from immuneACCESS and retained in-frame rearrangements with V and J assigned. These tables miss some clones; where compared with another copy, unresolved V genes account for less than half of the shortfall, and the remainder is unexplained. In all, the sample holds over 20,000 clones, and roughly 89% of those were seen once. Around 10% of the sample belongs to the ten largest clones. The junction shows trimming of 5 bases on V and 2 bases on J, plus 17 bases between the germline ends. CDR3 length: 15 amino acids, cysteine to phenylalanine. Only the CDR3 portion is preserved as DNA: 45 bases, with reading frame beginning at the first base. The germline V gene gives CDR1 as SQVTM and CDR2 as ANQGSEA.

To note about this clone: Its antigen is not yet known. Within one base of it there is no much larger clone, and no base qualities were kept.

The sequence derives from an elderly man with esophageal cancer. The rearrangement combines TRBV29-1 with TRBJ2-3; the D segment could be TRBD1, given 7 matching bases. The specimen comprised peripheral blood, sampled from a patient treated with proton-based radiotherapy. CDR3 reads: CSVLRGDQTTDTQYF. The DNA is TGCAGCGTTCTCAGGGGGGACCAAACCACAGATACGCAGTATTTT.